These 30 T cell receptor beta chains share one sample of origin, sequenced in a study of blood T cell repertoires in COVID-19. Sequencing was performed with immunoSEQ multiplex PCR; in TCRdb, only in-frame clones are kept and a portion is missing. Among around 200,000 clones listed, 80% to 90% were seen once. Sequencing used peripheral blood. All receptors come from a man aged 45-60 years with acute or convalescent COVID-19.

The V call is TRBV5-1, the J call TRBJ2-7; TRBD1 matches 8 bases. V lost 6 bases and J lost 7; bases outside the gene matches: 12. The CDR3 is made up of 14 amino acids. Germline CDR1 SGHRS, CDR2 YFSETQ. The CDR3 region has the DNA TGCGCCAGCACAACCGGGCAGGGGGCGCTTGAGCAGTACTTC. Its protein product is CASTTGQGALEQYF.

The chain uses TRBV6-5 and TRBJ1-2; D might be TRBD1 (6 bases). Trimming took 7 bases from V and 6 from J, leaving 18 bases between them. This CDR3 has 14 amino acids. Germline values: CDR1 MNHEY, CDR2 SVGAGI. CDR3 region: CASTRRGKLDGYTF. The CDR3 DNA follows: TGTGCCAGCACTCGCAGGGGAAAATTGGATGGCTACACCTTC.

The CDR3 sequence: CASRRTSGGPYEQYF. CDR3 nucleotide sequence: TGTGCCAGCCGCCGGACTAGCGGGGGACCCTACGAGCAGTACTTC. J is TRBJ2-7 and V is TRBV6-5; 13 nucleotides agree with TRBD2. The CDR3 spans 15 residues. Unmatched junction bases numbered 6, after V lost 8 bases and J lost 2 bases. The germline CDR1 and CDR2 sequences are MNHEY and SVGAGI.

The rearrangement links TRBV18 to TRBJ1-1; 10 bases agree with TRBD1. Germline loops: CDR1 KGHSH, CDR2 LQKENI. Unmatched junction bases numbered 4, after V lost 3 bases and J lost 3 bases. The length of the CDR3 is 15 residues. CDR3 amino acids: CASSPGTGEYTEAFF. Here the CDR3 DNA reads TGTGCCAGCTCACCCGGGACAGGGGAATACACTGAAGCTTTCTTT. The complete variable domain, with remaining parts taken from reference TRBV18 and TRBJ1-1, reads NAGVMQNPRHLVRRRGQEARLRCSPMKGHSHVYWYRQLPEEGLKFMVYLQKENIIDESGMPKERFSAEFPKEGPSILRIQQVVRGDSAAYFCASSPGTGEYTEAFFGQGTRLTVV.

A single count supports this clone. V gene TRBV7-9 combines with J gene TRBJ1-2; TRBD1 matches at 11 bases. Trimming took 1 base from V and 8 from J; bases not matched to a gene: 6. Per germline, CDR1 SEHNR and CDR2 FQNEAQ (reference sequence). This CDR3 spans 15 amino acids. CDR3 loop: CASSLDRTGGGGYTF. CDR3 in DNA: TGTGCCAGCAGCTTAGACCGGACAGGGGGCGGAGGCTACACCTTC.

This rearrangement joins TRBV19 to TRBJ1-2; the match to TRBD1 covers 8 bases. V shed 2 bases, J shed 6 bases, and the junction held 8 bases outside the gene matches. Per the germline V gene, CDR1 is LNHDA and CDR2 is SQIVND (reference sequence). The CDR3 spans 15 residues. CDR3 coding DNA: TGTGCCAGTAGTATACAGGGGGCAATGAGAGATGGCTACACCTTC. This sequence encodes CASSIQGAMRDGYTF.

V gene TRBV18 combines with J gene TRBJ2-5; the D gene is possibly TRBD2 (7 bases). The V end was cut by 1 base, the J end by 3 bases, with 9 bases between. This CDR3 is built from 14 residues. The germline CDR1 and CDR2 sequences are KGHSH and LQKENI. CDR3 region: CASSPRGGEETQYF. The DNA for the CDR3 is TGTGCCAGCTCACCACGGGGGGGCGAAGAGACCCAGTACTTC.

This clone was picked up one time. CDR3 nucleotide sequence: TGTGCCAGCAGCTTACAGGGTACCTATGGCTACACCTTC. It codes for CASSLQGTYGYTF. V is TRBV5-4 and J is TRBJ1-2, with D possibly TRBD1 on 6 matching bases. CDR1 is SGHNT, CDR2 YYREEE, per germline (reference sequence). CDR3 size: 13 residues. The ends were cut back, 2 bases at V and 4 bases at J, with 9 bases in the middle.

V and J are TRBV7-2 and TRBJ1-3; TRBD1 is a possible D gene (5 bases). Germline CDR1 is SGHTA and CDR2 is FQGNSA. The CDR3 covers 14 residues. The V and J ends lost 3 bases and 6 bases respectively, with 12 bases between them. In DNA, the CDR3 is TGTGCCAGCAGCTTGGGGCCCTCTCAAAACACCATATATTTT. Amino acid sequence: CASSLGPSQNTIYF.

This clone came up a few times. The rearrangement uses TRBV6-5 and TRBJ1-2; 10 bases agree with TRBD1. V shed 6 bases and J 1 base; nucleotides not matched to a gene: 2. CDR3 length: 14 amino acids. Germline V gene sequence: CDR1 MNHEY, CDR2 SVGAGI. CDR3 nucleotide sequence: TGTGCCAGCAGAGGGACAGGGGATAACTATGGCTACACCTTC. Translating gives CASRGTGDNYGYTF.

This clone was recorded only once. The chain employs TRBV28 and TRBJ2-3; 10 bases match TRBD2. The CDR3 has 16 amino acids. V was clipped by 5 bases and J by 3 bases; unmatched bases: 8. Germline V gene data show CDR1 as MDHEN and CDR2 as SYDVKM. CDR3: CASSKSSGGWTDTQYF. The DNA for the CDR3 is TGTGCCAGCAGTAAATCTAGCGGGGGATGGACAGATACGCAGTATTTT.

The rearrangement joins TRBV6-5 to TRBJ1-2; 8 bases fit TRBD1. Germline CDR1 and CDR2: MNHEY and SVGAGI. J lost 11 bases, V lost 6 bases, and 11 bases had no gene match. The CDR3 is 13 amino acids. The DNA of the CDR3 is TGTGCCAGCAGCCCCTGGGGACAGGAGGCTTACACCTTC. Its translation: CASSPWGQEAYTF.

CDR3 amino acids: CASSATSASNTGELFF. CDR3 sequence (DNA): TGTGCCAGCTCGGCTACTAGCGCCTCGAACACCGGGGAGCTGTTTTTT. The rearrangement uses TRBV18 and TRBJ2-2, with 7 bases aligning to TRBD2. Per the germline V gene, CDR1 is KGHSH and CDR2 is LQKENI. V trimming: 6 bases; J trimming: 0 bases; junction bases outside the gene matches: 7. The CDR3 runs 16 residues.

The V call is TRBV2, the J call TRBJ1-6; 10 nucleotides match TRBD1. Germline V gene sequence: CDR1 SNHLY, CDR2 FYNNEI. J was trimmed by 8 bases and V by 6 bases; bases with no gene match: 4. CDR3 length: 14 residues. CDR3: CASRPGQGYSPLHF. CDR3 nucleotide sequence: TGTGCCAGCAGGCCGGGACAGGGGTATTCACCCCTCCACTTT.

Written as DNA, the CDR3 is TGCGCCAGCAGTGATCCCGGGGGAGACCTCTGGGAGACCCAGTACTTC. It codes for CASSDPGGDLWETQYF. The chain recombines TRBV10-1 with TRBJ2-5, with a possible D match to TRBD2 (6 bases). Germline V CDR1 and CDR2: WNHNN, SYGVQD (reference sequence). The CDR3 is 16 residues long. Trimming shortened V by 3 bases and J by 5 bases, and 19 bases separated the two germline ends.

The V call is TRBV9, the J call TRBJ1-1; 8 bases map to TRBD1. Germline V CDR1 and CDR2: SGDLS, YYNGEE. The CDR3 runs 15 residues. With 3 bases clipped from V and 2 bases from J, the junction kept 6 bases outside the gene matches. CDR3 residues: CASSASGTGNTEAFF. CDR3 bases: TGTGCCAGCAGCGCGTCAGGGACAGGTAACACTGAAGCTTTCTTT.

V gene TRBV7-2 combines with J gene TRBJ2-1; perhaps TRBD2 as D (5 bases). This CDR3 is built from 16 residues. Germline values: CDR1 SGHTA, CDR2 FQGNSA. V was clipped by 3 bases and J by 7 bases, with 19 bases between them. The CDR3 loop reads CASSLPDSFLYNEQFF. In DNA, the CDR3 is TGTGCCAGCAGCTTGCCGGACTCGTTCTTATATAATGAGCAGTTCTTC. The full variable domain, in which reference TRBV7-2 and TRBJ2-1 provide the parts outside the CDR3, is GAGVSQSPSNKVTEKGKDVELRCDPISGHTALYWYRQSLGQGLEFLIYFQGNSAPDKSGLPSDRFSAERTGGSVSTLTIQRTQQEDSAVYLCASSLPDSFLYNEQFFGPGTRLTVL.

The V gene is TRBV6-5, the J gene TRBJ1-6; a possible D gene is TRBD1 (5 bases). Per germline, CDR1 MNHEY and CDR2 SVGAGI. V gave up 6 bases and J gave up 4 bases, with 13 bases separating them. This CDR3 spans 15 amino acids. As DNA, the CDR3 is TGTGCCAGCAGGACAGCCTCTCTTTATAATTCACCCCTCCACTTT. It specifies CASRTASLYNSPLHF.

This clone was seen a single time. This chain connects TRBV6-5 to TRBJ2-5; TRBD1 matches 7 bases. The germline V gene has CDR1 MNHEY and CDR2 SVGAGI. The CDR3 contains 14 residues. V was pared by 6 bases and J by 4 bases, with 8 bases of the junction left unmatched. CDR3 region: CASRWTGLRETQYF. CDR3 DNA: TGTGCCAGCAGGTGGACAGGCCTCCGAGAGACCCAGTACTTC.

The V gene is TRBV28, the J gene TRBJ2-3; D possibly corresponds to TRBD2 (6 bases). In germline, CDR1 is MDHEN, CDR2 SYDVKM. Trimming removed 3 bases at V and 2 bases at J, with 12 bases between. The CDR3 length is 15 residues. The CDR3 DNA follows: TGTGCCAGCAGTTTGTTACTAGCTGACACAGATACGCAGTATTTT. Translation gives CASSLLLADTDTQYF.

The table lists this clone with a few counts. The genes are TRBV3-1 (or the pseudogene TRBV3-2) and TRBJ1-2; 10 bases are shared with TRBD1. Trimming at V came to 2 bases and at J to 4 bases, leaving 10 bases not matched to a gene. From germline, CDR1 is LGHDT and CDR2 YNNKEL (reference sequence). This CDR3 comprises 17 residues. CDR3 coding DNA: TGTGCCAGCAGCCAAAAAAACCCGACAGGGGGCGTCTATGGCTACACCTTC. It encodes CASSQKNPTGGVYGYTF.

This sequence joins TRBV5-1 and TRBJ2-2; TRBD1 matches at 8 bases. Germline V gene sequence: CDR1 SGHRS, CDR2 YFSETQ. V lost 4 bases, J lost 4 bases, and 6 bases stayed unmatched. The CDR3 has 15 amino acids. The CDR3 nucleotides are TGCGCCAGCAGCAAGACAGGGGAAGGCACCGGGGAGCTGTTTTTT. This translates into CASSKTGEGTGELFF.

J is TRBJ2-1 and V is TRBV11-2, with D possibly being TRBD1 (6 bases). Trimming left V 6 bases short and J 8 bases short, with 17 bases between. The CDR3 loop spans 14 amino acids. From germline, CDR1 is SGHAT and CDR2 FQNNGV. The CDR3 DNA reads TGTGCCAGCAGGTCCACACTCAGGGGCGATGAGCAGTTCTTC. Protein product: CASRSTLRGDEQFF.

The chain couples TRBV7-9 to TRBJ2-6, with D possibly TRBD2 on 5 matching bases. CDR1 is SEHNR and CDR2 is FQNEAQ in the germline V gene (reference sequence). CDR3 length: 16 amino acids. Trimming cost V 2 bases and J 4 bases, with 12 bases left between them. The CDR3 sequence is CASSLLGGSGANVLTF. The CDR3 nucleotides read TGTGCCAGCAGCTTACTTGGCGGGTCCGGGGCCAACGTCCTGACTTTC.

This chain uses TRBV7-8 with TRBJ1-6; D is unresolved. Trimming shortened V by 4 bases and J by 8 bases, and 12 bases separated the two germline ends. The CDR3 totals 14 residues. In germline, CDR1 is SGHVS, CDR2 FQNEAQ. CDR3 sequence: CASSSIDGDSPLHF. The CDR3 DNA reads TGTGCCAGCAGCTCAATCGACGGGGATTCACCCCTCCACTTT.

The CDR3 coding sequence is TGTGCCACAGGGAGGAGGACAGATACGCAGTATTTT. Protein sequence: CATGRRTDTQYF. The chain links TRBV19 to TRBJ2-3; maybe TRBD2 (6 bases). The CDR3 loop spans 12 amino acids. V was clipped by 10 bases and J by 3 bases, with 11 bases between them. Per the germline V gene, CDR1 is LNHDA and CDR2 is SQIVND (reference sequence).

The genes are TRBV18 and TRBJ1-2; 9 bases are a match to TRBD1. This CDR3 has 16 residues. The germline V gene has CDR1 KGHSH and CDR2 LQKENI. V lost 2 bases and J lost 8; bases outside the gene matches: 12. The CDR3 DNA is TGTGCCAGCTCACCATACAACCGGGACAGGGCCGGCGGCTACACCTTC. Its protein product is CASSPYNRDRAGGYTF.

The chain recombines TRBV6-4 with TRBJ2-3, with 14 bases fitting TRBD2. Germline lookup yields CDR1 MRHNA and CDR2 SNTAGT. The V and J ends lost 8 bases and 9 bases, in that order; junction bases with no gene match: 13. The length of the CDR3 is 16 residues. The CDR3 loop is CASGDTGTSGGRTQYF. As DNA, the CDR3 is TGTGCCAGCGGGGATACCGGGACTAGCGGGGGAAGAACGCAGTATTTT.

J is TRBJ1-6 and V is TRBV5-1; 9 nucleotides align to TRBD1. This CDR3 has 17 residues. Germline V gene lookup returns CDR1 SGHRS and CDR2 YFSETQ. Trimming cost V 3 bases and J 1 base; bases outside gene matches: 5. This chain's CDR3 is CASSSKTGGSYNSPLHF. The CDR3 nucleotides are TGCGCCAGCAGCTCAAAGACAGGGGGGTCCTATAATTCACCCCTCCACTTT.

The rearrangement uses TRBV30 and TRBJ2-3, with TRBD1 identical over 7 bases. In germline, CDR1 is GTSNPN, CDR2 SVGIG (reference sequence). The trim removed 3 bases at V and 2 bases at J, leaving 8 bases unmatched. The CDR3 loop spans 15 amino acids. The CDR3 nucleotides are TGTGCCTGGAGCGAGGGGGACAGACACACAGATACGCAGTATTTT. Its translation: CAWSEGDRHTDTQYF.